This TCR beta chain is drawn from a study of T cell repertoires in cytomegalovirus infection. Study-level background: Public TCR beta signatures provided an indication of both CMV infection and a matching HLA type. Study results and caveats: Carriers of CMV and the relevant HLA type were discriminated by public TCR beta frequency.

In regard to this clonotype: Its antigen is still unknown.

Per germline, CDR1 MNHGY and CDR2 SAAAGT. V lost 2 bases, J lost 11 bases, and 21 bases lay in between. The CDR3 spans 15 residues. TCRdb reprocessed the reads via MiXCR and lists one record per CDR3 protein. The table includes some 920,000 distinct CDR3 sequences, 31% detected once. The receptor comes from a human donor in good health (CMV status not recorded). Some clones in this sample may be carry-over from other donors' samples. Sequencing used cultured CD8+ T cells from PBMCs, obtained from culture after CMV antigen stimulation. The gene calls are TRBV6-8 and TRBJ1-1; tentatively, D is TRBD1 (6 bases). CDR3 loop: CASSYRRGQTGFAFF. The CDR3 nucleotides read TGTGCCAGCAGTTACCGCAGGGGTCAGACAGGATTCGCTTTCTTT.